The following is a T cell receptor beta chain sequence with its context. This CDR3 comprises 18 residues. The germline V gene encodes CDR1 MDHEN and CDR2 SYDVKM. The ends were cut back, 8 bases at V and 0 bases at J, with 23 bases in the middle. This specimen belongs to a study of blood T cell repertoires in COVID-19. The overall study: The origin of the acute and convalescent COVID-19 samples was the United States, Italy and Spain. Sources were T cells, B-cell-depleted T cells, or PBMCs; the material itself was cDNA or gDNA.

Per the authors' pipeline: Amplification with reference gene primers provided the estimates of nucleated cell counts. The data were produced by immunoSEQ multiplex PCR, yet TCRdb's version contains in-frame clones alone and is incomplete. V and J calls and clone size are copied from that table; D and trimming were computed from the DNA. The sample lists 250,000 to 300,000 clones, over 70% occurring once. This TCR came from a woman older than 75 with acute or convalescent COVID-19. This chain uses TRBV28 with TRBJ1-5; D is perhaps TRBD1 (6 bases). The sequenced sample was peripheral blood. The CDR3 region is CASGTSGTFLYSNQPQHF. CDR3 in DNA: TGTGCCAGCGGGACCTCCGGGACATTCCTCTATAGCAATCAGCCCCAGCATTTT.